These 6 T cell receptor beta chains were all obtained from the same sample, sequenced in a study of T cell repertoires in cytomegalovirus infection. Using its own MiXCR run on the reads, TCRdb lists one record per CDR3 protein. The repertoire includes roughly 860,000 distinct CDR3 sequences, 32% of them detected once, and around 12% sits in the top ten. These receptors have no known antigen. Sequencing used cultured CD8+ T cells from PBMCs, obtained from culture after CMV antigen stimulation. The receptors were gathered from a human donor in good health (CMV status not recorded). Some clones in this sample may be carry-over from other donors' samples.

Regarding this clonotype: The junction differs from germline at one of its ends, possibly a read error. This sequence joins TRBV27 and TRBJ2-7; 10 positions match TRBD1. Germline loops: CDR1 MNHEY, CDR2 SMNVEV (reference sequence). The CDR3 is 13 amino acids. For the CDR3, the DNA is TGTGCCAGCAGTTTATTTGGTGGGACAGGGGCTGTGTTC. Translated: CASSLFGGTGAVF.

The chain joins TRBV6-2 or TRBV6-3 to TRBJ2-3; D is possibly TRBD1 (6 bases). The length of the CDR3 is 18 residues. V lost 4 bases and J lost 0, with 20 bases in between. Per the germline V gene, CDR1 is MNHEY and CDR2 is SVGEGT. The CDR3 sequence: CASSSAQGDDASTDTQYF. Written as DNA, the CDR3 is TGTGCCAGCAGTTCCGCACAGGGAGATGACGCTAGCACAGATACGCAGTATTTT.

The V and J genes are TRBV4-3 and TRBJ1-1, with 8 bases lining up with TRBD1. Germline V gene data show CDR1 as LGHNA and CDR2 as YSLEER. The CDR3 contains 16 residues. Trimming removed 6 bases from V and 4 bases from J; junction bases left unmatched: 13. The CDR3 nucleotides are TGCGCCAGCAGTGCCGACAGGGGATATTTTGGCACTGAAGCTTTCTTT. This translates into CASSADRGYFGTEAFF.

Only a few counts were recorded for this clonotype. Here the CDR3 reads CASSAGFYGYTF. CDR3 sequence (DNA): TGTGCCAGCAGTGCGGGGTTCTATGGCTACACCTTC. The chain recombines TRBV6-1 with TRBJ1-2; no reliable D call. This CDR3 contains 12 residues. Germline values: CDR1 MNHNS, CDR2 SASEGT. The V and J ends lost 4 bases and 4 bases respectively, with 7 bases between them.

This clonotype ranks as medium-sized (0.01 to 0.1%). The V call is TRBV11-2, the J call TRBJ2-1, with no clear D. Trimming pared 0 bases from V and 6 bases from J, leaving 6 bases between. Germline lookup yields CDR1 SGHAT and CDR2 FQNNGV. This CDR3 contains 13 residues. DNA for the CDR3: TGTGCCAGCAGCTTAGATCACTTCAATGAGCAGTTCTTC. Translating it yields CASSLDHFNEQFF.

Ten or more counts support this clonotype. The V and J genes are TRBV7-8 and TRBJ1-2, with TRBD1 identical over 11 bases. CDR3 length: 20 amino acids. Germline trimming cut 4 bases from V and 0 bases from J; bases unmatched to any gene: 16. Germline V lookup: CDR1 SGHVS, CDR2 FQNEAQ. CDR3 sequence: CASSSVPGQGVQFANYGYTF. The CDR3 DNA reads as TGTGCCAGCAGCTCGGTCCCGGGACAGGGGGTCCAGTTCGCTAACTATGGCTACACCTTC.